This T cell receptor (beta chain) was identified in a study of PD-1 blockade in classical Hodgkin lymphoma. Study-wide points: It was reported that newly diagnosed patients had less baseline TCR diversity than healthy donors.

Clones were sequenced by immunoSEQ multiplex PCR, and TCRdb holds only the in-frame ones, with some missing. This sample carries approximately 31,000 clones, roughly 92% of them seen once, and the ten largest clones take around 2.5%. Details on this clone: The antigen remains unidentified.

CDR1 is SGDLS and CDR2 is YYNGEE in the germline V gene. Trimming removed 4 bases from V and 4 bases from J; junction bases left unmatched: 6. The CDR3 loop spans 14 amino acids. Time point: newly diagnosed, previously untreated cHL patient sample. The sequence was obtained from a human donor with classical Hodgkin lymphoma. V is TRBV9 and J is TRBJ1-1, with 8 bases aligning to TRBD1. Input material: peripheral blood mononuclear cells (PBMCs). The CDR3 nucleotides read TGTGCCAGCAGCCCCTGGACAGGGTCCACTGAAGCTTTCTTT. This sequence encodes CASSPWTGSTEAFF.